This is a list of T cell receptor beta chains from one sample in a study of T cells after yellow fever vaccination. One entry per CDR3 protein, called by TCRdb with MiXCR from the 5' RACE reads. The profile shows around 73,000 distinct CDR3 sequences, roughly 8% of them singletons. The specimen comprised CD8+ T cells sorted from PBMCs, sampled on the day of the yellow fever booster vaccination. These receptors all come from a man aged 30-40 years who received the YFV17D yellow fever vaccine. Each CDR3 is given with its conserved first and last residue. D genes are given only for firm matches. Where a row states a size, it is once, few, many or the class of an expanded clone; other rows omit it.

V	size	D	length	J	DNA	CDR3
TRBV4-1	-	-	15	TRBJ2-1	TGCGCCAGCAGCCAGATTCAAGGGGTAGGGAATGAGCAGTTCTTC	CASSQIQGVGNEQFF
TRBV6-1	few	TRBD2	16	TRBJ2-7	TGTGCCAGCAGTCTCGCCACGGGGGGGTCCACCTACGAGCAGTACTTC	CASSLATGGSTYEQYF
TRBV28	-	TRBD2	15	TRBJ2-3	TGTGCCAGCAGATTAGCGGGAGGGAGGGCAGATACGCAGTATTTT	CASRLAGGRADTQYF
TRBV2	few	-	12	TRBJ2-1	TGTGCCTCAGCGAACTTGTACAATGAGCAGTTCTTC	CASANLYNEQFF
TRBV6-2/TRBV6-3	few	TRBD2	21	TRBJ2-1	TGTGCCAGCAGTTCCTACGCGGGACTAGCGGAGATTATGAGCTCCTACAATGAGCAGTTCTTC	CASSSYAGLAEIMSSYNEQFF
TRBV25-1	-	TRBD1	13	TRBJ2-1	TGTGCCAGCGCTGGGACAGTTTTCAATGAGCAGTTCTTC	CASAGTVFNEQFF
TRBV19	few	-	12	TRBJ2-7	TGTGCCAGTAGGGACACTAATGGAGAGCAGTACTTC	CASRDTNGEQYF
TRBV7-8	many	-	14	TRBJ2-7	TGTGCCAGCAGCTTAGGAGGGTTGGCCTACGAGCAGTACTTC	CASSLGGLAYEQYF
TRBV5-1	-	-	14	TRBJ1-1	TGCGCCAGCAGCCCAGAGACGAGGAACACTGAAGCTTTCTTT	CASSPETRNTEAFF
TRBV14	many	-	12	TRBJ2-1	TGTGCCAGCAGCCAAAGTAACAGGAATCAGTTCTTC	CASSQSNRNQFF
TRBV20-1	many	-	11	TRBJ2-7	TGCAGTGCCCGACTCTATTACGAGCAGTACTTC	CSARLYYEQYF
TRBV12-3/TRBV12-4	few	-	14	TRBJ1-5	TGTGCCAGCAGTGGCGGCTATAGCAATCAGCCCCAGCATTTT	CASSGGYSNQPQHF
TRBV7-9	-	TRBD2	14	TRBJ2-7	TGTGCCAGCAGTCCCCCGGGACTAACCTACGAGCAGTACTTC	CASSPPGLTYEQYF